Below, 14 T cell receptor beta chains from the same sample are listed, as sequenced in a study of T cells in Graves' hyperthyroidism and ophthalmopathy. Amplification of TCR beta CDR3 regions used RNA as the template. An initial round of RT-PCR targeting the TCR CDR3 relied on the HTBI primer set. Via MiXCR, TCRdb re-called the multiplex PCR reads, giving one row per CDR3 protein. The data hold over 150,000 distinct CDR3 sequences, with 17% observed a single time. Specimen: blood. These receptors were taken from a woman in her forties or fifties with Graves' hyperthyroidism.

The V gene is TRBV27, the J gene TRBJ2-7, with no clear D. Trimming stripped 3 bases from V and 3 bases from J, with 9 bases between. The CDR3 contains 13 residues. Germline V gene data show CDR1 as MNHEY and CDR2 as SMNVEV (reference sequence). In nucleotides, the CDR3 is TGTGCCAGCAGTTTGGGTCCATTCTACGAGCAGTACTTC. This sequence encodes CASSLGPFYEQYF.

This clonotype occurred many times. V and J are TRBV2 and TRBJ1-5; D not certain. This CDR3 comprises 14 residues. The germline V gene encodes CDR1 SNHLY and CDR2 FYNNEI. The V end lost 4 bases, the J end lost 4 bases, and 11 bases lay between the germline ends. The CDR3: CASSGHLNNQPQHF. The CDR3 DNA reads TGTGCCAGCAGTGGTCACCTGAATAATCAGCCCCAGCATTTT.

This clonotype was seen only a few times. This rearrangement joins TRBV12-3 or TRBV12-4 to TRBJ2-7; tentatively, D is TRBD1 (6 bases). CDR3 size: 13 residues. V was shortened by 5 bases and J by 3 bases, with 11 bases between the two germline ends. The chain's CDR3 is CASSPIQGYEQYF. In nucleotides, the CDR3 is TGTGCCAGCAGTCCAATACAGGGCTACGAGCAGTACTTC.

This chain links TRBV20-1 with TRBJ1-2, with D perhaps TRBD1 (6 bases). V lost 6 bases, J lost 14 bases, and 22 bases lay in between. The CDR3 contains 12 residues. The germline V gene has CDR1 DFQATT and CDR2 SNEGSKA (reference sequence). The CDR3 nucleotides are TGCAGTGCCCGGCGGGACATCTATGGCGGTACCTTC. It specifies CSARRDIYGGTF.

This clonotype was seen a handful of times. The J gene is TRBJ1-1, the V gene TRBV18; D not certain. CDR3 length equals 15 residues. Trimming stripped 2 bases from V and 4 bases from J, with 14 bases between. From germline, CDR1 is KGHSH and CDR2 LQKENI. The CDR3 protein is CASSPKAGGSTEAFF. CDR3 in DNA: TGTGCCAGCTCACCAAAGGCAGGTGGAAGCACTGAAGCTTTCTTT.

This clonotype was seen more than once but under ten times. The chain carries TRBV6-5 and TRBJ2-1, with D tentatively TRBD1 (6 bases). The CDR3 loop spans 15 amino acids. V shed 0 bases and J shed 2 bases, with 8 bases lying between them. Germline values: CDR1 MNHEY, CDR2 SVGAGI. The CDR3 sequence is CASSYSWTAYNEQFF. Here the CDR3 DNA reads TGTGCCAGCAGTTACTCGTGGACAGCCTACAATGAGCAGTTCTTC.

The sample holds many counts of this clonotype. The chain carries TRBV12-3 or TRBV12-4 and TRBJ2-1; D remains unclear. The CDR3 is 15 residues long. V was clipped by 6 bases and J by 9 bases, with 21 bases between them. CDR3 nucleotides: TGTGCCAGCAGCCCAGGTCTAGACGTCGCCACTGAGCAGTTCTTC. It is translated as CASSPGLDVATEQFF.

This clonotype was seen at least ten times. The CDR3: CASSFFPGGNYGYTF. DNA of the CDR3: TGTGCCAGCAGTTTTTTTCCAGGAGGGAACTATGGCTACACCTTC. The rearrangement links TRBV27 to TRBJ1-2; D call uncertain. V was pared by 3 bases and J by 2 bases, with 13 bases between. Germline V gene lookup returns CDR1 MNHEY and CDR2 SMNVEV (reference sequence). This CDR3 is 15 amino acids long.

This clonotype was seen at least ten times. The chain carries TRBV18 and TRBJ1-1, with D maybe TRBD1 (5 bases). The CDR3 contains 14 residues. The V gene lost 0 bases and the J gene lost 5 bases, with 10 bases spanning the gap. The germline V gene has CDR1 KGHSH and CDR2 LQKENI. CDR3 in DNA: TGTGCCAGCTCACCACCCCCAGGGTTGACTGAAGCTTTCTTT. Translating it yields CASSPPPGLTEAFF.

This clonotype appeared many times. The chain has TRBV7-2 and TRBJ2-7; D is possibly TRBD2 (5 bases). V was pared by 5 bases and J by 4 bases, with 12 bases between. CDR1 is SGHTA, CDR2 FQGNSA, per germline. The CDR3 has 13 amino acids. CDR3 DNA sequence: TGTGCCAGCAGCATACCGGGGTTGTACGAGCAGTACTTC. Translation gives CASSIPGLYEQYF. The full variable domain, completed using reference TRBV7-2 and TRBJ2-7, is GAGVSQSPSNKVTEKGKDVELRCDPISGHTALYWYRQSLGQGLEFLIYFQGNSAPDKSGLPSDRFSAERTGGSVSTLTIQRTQQEDSAVYLCASSIPGLYEQYFGPGTRLTVT.

J is TRBJ2-7 and V is TRBV5-4; D is possibly TRBD1 (6 bases). The CDR3 is 14 residues long. Per germline, CDR1 SGHNT and CDR2 YYREEE (reference sequence). With 2 bases removed from V and 2 bases from J, the gap between germline ends came to 11 bases. DNA of the CDR3: TGTGCCAGCAGCTTCTGGGGGCACACCTACGAGCAGTACTTC. Translation: CASSFWGHTYEQYF.

The chain has TRBV6-5 and TRBJ2-3; 10 bases are shared with TRBD1. V gave up 3 bases and J gave up 3 bases; unmatched junction bases: 3. The CDR3 loop spans 15 amino acids. Looked up from germline, CDR1 is MNHEY and CDR2 is SVGAGI. CDR3 sequence reads: CASSYRTGGTDTQYF. CDR3 nucleotides: TGTGCCAGCAGTTATCGGACAGGGGGTACAGATACGCAGTATTTT.

This clonotype showed up many times. The V and J genes are TRBV20-1 and TRBJ2-2; the D call may be TRBD1 or TRBD2 (5 bases each). This CDR3 has 12 residues. Trimming removed 6 bases at V and 4 bases at J, with 9 bases between. Germline assignment: CDR1 DFQATT and CDR2 SNEGSKA (reference sequence). In DNA, the CDR3 is TGCAGTGCCCCGGGACCCACCGGGGAGCTGTTTTTT. The encoded protein is CSAPGPTGELFF.

About this clonotype itself: A much bigger clone sits one base away, suggesting this may be a read error. The chain couples TRBV28 to TRBJ1-4; D is unclear. CDR1 MDHEN and CDR2 SYDVKM come from the germline V gene. The CDR3 runs 12 residues. The V end was cut by 0 bases, the J end by 10 bases, with 6 bases between. The CDR3 sequence is CASSLWLRKLFF. As DNA, the CDR3 is TGTGCCAGCAGTTTATGGCTGAGAAAACTGTTTTTT.